These T cell receptor beta chains were read from a single sample in a study of post-analysis software for immune sequencing data. TCRdb independently ran MiXCR on the PCR reads; one entry per CDR3 protein. The repertoire holds approximately 690,000 distinct CDR3 sequences, with roughly three fifths as singletons. The material sequenced was blood. These receptors were taken from a girl aged 2 to 10 with multiple sclerosis. The CDR3 runs from the conserved cysteine through the conserved F or W. Each record gives: clone size, V gene, J gene, D gene, CDR3 DNA, CDR3 protein. The D gene is left open where the match is weak. Only part of the rows carry a size: once, few, many, or a class if the clone is expanded.

clone_size: .
v_call: TRBV9
j_call: TRBJ1-2
d_call: .
cdr3_nt: TGTGCCAGCAGCGGAGAAGAAGGAGGCTACACCTTC
cdr3_aa: CASSGEEGGYTF

clone_size: .
v_call: TRBV29-1
j_call: TRBJ1-2
d_call: TRBD1
cdr3_nt: TGCAGCGTCTACGGGGGGGACAGGACCTATGGCTACACCTTC
cdr3_aa: CSVYGGDRTYGYTF

clone_size: .
v_call: TRBV12-3/TRBV12-4
j_call: TRBJ2-1
d_call: .
cdr3_nt: TGTGCCAGCAGTTTCAGCGGACTAAAGGATGAGCAGTTCTTC
cdr3_aa: CASSFSGLKDEQFF

clone_size: .
v_call: TRBV6-1
j_call: TRBJ2-1
d_call: TRBD2
cdr3_nt: TGTGCCAGCAGGCGAACCCAGGGACTAGCGGGTCTCAATGAGCAGTTCTTC
cdr3_aa: CASRRTQGLAGLNEQFF

clone_size: .
v_call: TRBV2
j_call: TRBJ1-1
d_call: .
cdr3_nt: TGTGCCAGCAGCTTTGGGGGGGGTTCGGACACTGAAGCTTTCTTT
cdr3_aa: CASSFGGGSDTEAFF

clone_size: .
v_call: TRBV4-1
j_call: TRBJ1-1
d_call: .
cdr3_nt: TGCGCCAGCAGCCAAGTCGAAGGGAACACTGAAGCTTTCTTT
cdr3_aa: CASSQVEGNTEAFF

clone_size: .
v_call: TRBV27
j_call: TRBJ2-1
d_call: .
cdr3_nt: TGTGCCAGCAGCGCCGGGACGGCCCCCTTCTATGAGCAGTTCTTC
cdr3_aa: CASSAGTAPFYEQFF

clone_size: .
v_call: TRBV6-1
j_call: TRBJ1-5
d_call: .
cdr3_nt: TGTGCCAGCAGTGATTTGGGCAGCAACAATCAGCCCCAGCATTTT
cdr3_aa: CASSDLGSNNQPQHF

clone_size: few
v_call: TRBV10-3
j_call: TRBJ1-6
d_call: TRBD1
cdr3_nt: TGTGCCAGCGGACAGGGGGGAAATAATTCACCCCTCCACTTT
cdr3_aa: CASGQGGNNSPLHF

clone_size: .
v_call: TRBV6-4
j_call: TRBJ2-2
d_call: TRBD1
cdr3_nt: TGTGCCAGCAGTGGCGGGCAGGGGGACACCGGGGAGCTGTTTTTT
cdr3_aa: CASSGGQGDTGELFF

clone_size: .
v_call: TRBV2
j_call: TRBJ2-1
d_call: .
cdr3_nt: TGTGCCAGCAGTGACACCCCAGGGGAGCAGTTCTTC
cdr3_aa: CASSDTPGEQFF

clone_size: .
v_call: TRBV16
j_call: TRBJ1-1
d_call: .
cdr3_nt: TGTGCCAGCAGCCAATCGGGCGGCAGGGTCTACACTGAAGCTTTCTTT
cdr3_aa: CASSQSGGRVYTEAFF

clone_size: .
v_call: TRBV6-1
j_call: TRBJ2-7
d_call: .
cdr3_nt: TGTGCCAGCAGTGAAGAAACGGGGACACCAGCCTACGAGCAGTACTTC
cdr3_aa: CASSEETGTPAYEQYF

clone_size: .
v_call: TRBV4-3
j_call: TRBJ2-5
d_call: TRBD2
cdr3_nt: TGCGCCAGCAGCCAAGATGGATTAGCGGGGGTCCCATCGGCCCAGTACTTC
cdr3_aa: CASSQDGLAGVPSAQYF

clone_size: once
v_call: TRBV20-1
j_call: TRBJ2-7
d_call: TRBD2
cdr3_nt: TGCAGTGCTAGGGGGAGGGCCGCCTACGAGCAGTACTTC
cdr3_aa: CSARGRAAYEQYF

clone_size: once
v_call: TRBV11-2
j_call: TRBJ2-5
d_call: TRBD2
cdr3_nt: TGTGCCAGCAGCTGGGGACTAGCGGGGGGCCAATACCAAGAGACCCAGTACTTC
cdr3_aa: CASSWGLAGGQYQETQYF